One and the same sample provided the 13 T cell receptor beta chains below, sequenced in a study of shared clonotypes between healthy human individuals. TCRdb's copy holds only in-frame clones and misses some; the assay was immunoSEQ multiplex PCR. The data show approximately 2.1 million clones, approximately 93% seen once. The sample consisted of naive CD4+ T cells from PBMCs. Subset described: CD45RA+ positively selected. All receptors come from a man between 18 and 35 years old in good health. Some clones in this sample may be carry-over from other donors' samples.

V is TRBV28 and J is TRBJ1-5; D is uncertain. Germline V CDR1 and CDR2: MDHEN, SYDVKM. This CDR3 has 17 amino acids. The V end lost 4 bases, the J end lost 3 bases, and 19 bases lay between the germline ends. The CDR3 loop reads CASSSLFGANYNQPQHF. CDR3 DNA: TGTGCCAGCAGTTCCCTCTTTGGCGCAAATTACAATCAGCCCCAGCATTTT.

The chain combines TRBV9 with TRBJ1-2; tentatively, D is TRBD1 (6 bases). Germline V CDR1 and CDR2: SGDLS, YYNGEE. Trimming cost V 3 bases and J 8 bases, with 17 bases left between them. The CDR3 extends over 14 amino acids. The CDR3 sequence is CASSAGAGAGGYTF. For the CDR3, the DNA is TGTGCCAGCAGCGCCGGGGCAGGGGCAGGAGGCTACACCTTC.

The gene calls are TRBV19 and TRBJ2-7, with 8 positions matching TRBD2. Trimming removed 3 bases from V and 2 bases from J; junction bases left unmatched: 9. Germline V gene data show CDR1 as LNHDA and CDR2 as SQIVND (reference sequence). CDR3 length equals 16 residues. For the CDR3, the DNA is TGTGCCAGTAGTATCCCTCTTAGCGGGGAACCCTACGAGCAGTACTTC. This gives the protein CASSIPLSGEPYEQYF.

This chain joins TRBV7-7 and TRBJ2-1; TRBD1 agrees at 9 bases. After removal of 4 bases from V and 2 bases from J, the junction contained 3 bases not matched to a gene. The germline V gene has CDR1 SSHAT and CDR2 FNYEAQ (reference sequence). The length of the CDR3 is 15 residues. Here the CDR3 reads CASSSGQGTYNEQFF. The CDR3 DNA reads TGTGCCAGCAGCTCGGGACAGGGAACCTACAATGAGCAGTTCTTC.

This clone has just one count. J is TRBJ1-1 and V is TRBV6-1; D may be TRBD1 (5 bases). The CDR3 covers 14 residues. Germline V lookup: CDR1 MNHNS, CDR2 SASEGT. Trimming removed 1 base at V and 1 base at J, with 7 bases between. The CDR3 nucleotides read TGTGCCAGCAGTGAAGGGGGACCGAACACTGAAGCTTTCTTT. Its protein product is CASSEGGPNTEAFF.

In regard to this clone: Other nucleotide sequences in the sample specify the same CDR3. V gene TRBV5-1 combines with J gene TRBJ1-2; D possibly corresponds to TRBD1 (5 bases). This CDR3 contains 15 residues. Per the germline V gene, CDR1 is SGHRS and CDR2 is YFSETQ. The V end was cut by 0 bases, the J end by 2 bases, with 11 bases between. The CDR3 sequence: CASSLVGGTNYGYTF. In nucleotides, the CDR3 is TGCGCCAGCAGCTTGGTAGGAGGGACGAACTATGGCTACACCTTC.

The genes are TRBV2 and TRBJ2-5; 7 bases agree with TRBD1. V shed 5 bases and J 4 bases; nucleotides not matched to a gene: 7. The CDR3 covers 14 residues. CDR1 and CDR2 from the germline V gene are SNHLY and FYNNEI. The DNA for the CDR3 is TGTGCCAGCAGTTCGGGACAGCTCTTAGAGACCCAGTACTTC. It codes for CASSSGQLLETQYF.

This clone showed up just once. In DNA form, the CDR3 reads TGCGCCAGCAGCCAAGATCCGCCGGGGGTGGGAGAGACCCAGTACTTC. Its protein is CASSQDPPGVGETQYF. The chain carries TRBV4-1 and TRBJ2-5; tentative D call: TRBD2 (6 bases). The V end lost 0 bases, the J end lost 4 bases, and 15 bases lay between the germline ends. Germline CDR1 reads MGHRA; CDR2 reads YSYEKL. The CDR3 spans 16 residues.

This clone has a single count. This chain connects TRBV7-3 to TRBJ1-1; possible D gene TRBD1, 6 bases. Per the germline V gene, CDR1 is SGHTA and CDR2 is FQGTGA. This CDR3 region has 14 residues. V lost 1 base and J 5 bases, leaving 11 bases between the germline ends. The CDR3 coding sequence is TGTGCCAGCAGCTTAAGGTCGGGGGCGACTGAAGCTTTCTTT. This encodes CASSLRSGATEAFF.

This clone came up once. The chain couples TRBV7-9 to TRBJ2-2; D tentatively fits TRBD1 or TRBD2 (5 bases each). Trimming removed 5 bases at V and 4 bases at J, with 20 bases between. Germline CDR1 SEHNR, CDR2 FQNEAQ (reference sequence). CDR3 length: 17 amino acids. The CDR3 loop reads CASSQDMGPKSTGELFF. In DNA, the CDR3 is TGTGCCAGCAGCCAAGATATGGGACCTAAAAGCACCGGGGAGCTGTTTTTT.

The V gene is TRBV5-5, the J gene TRBJ2-5, with D perhaps TRBD1 (5 bases). The end of the DNA is better explained by TRBJ2-7, so the J call may be wrong. CDR1 is SGHKS, CDR2 YYEKEE, per germline (reference sequence). The CDR3 consists of 15 residues. CDR3 sequence: CASSLAGSPSYEQYF. CDR3 DNA sequence: TGTGCCAGCAGCTTGGCAGGGTCCCCCTCCTACGAGCAGTACTTC.

CDR3 loop: CASMTSGASSYNEQFF. Written as DNA, the CDR3 is TGCGCCAGCATGACTAGCGGGGCGAGCTCCTACAATGAGCAGTTCTTC. V gene TRBV5-1 combines with J gene TRBJ2-1; 11 bases agree with TRBD2. V lost 6 bases and J lost 0; bases outside the gene matches: 5. The CDR3 covers 16 residues. Germline V gene lookup returns CDR1 SGHRS and CDR2 YFSETQ.

This chain joins TRBV28 and TRBJ2-7, with D possibly TRBD2 on 6 matching bases. Between the trimmed V and J ends, which lost 6 bases and 3 bases, there was a span of 18 bases. Per germline, CDR1 MDHEN and CDR2 SYDVKM. The CDR3 loop spans 15 amino acids. In nucleotides, the CDR3 is TGTGCCAGCAGCACCCGGAGGGGCCGTCGCTACGAGCAGTACTTC. Protein sequence: CASSTRRGRRYEQYF.